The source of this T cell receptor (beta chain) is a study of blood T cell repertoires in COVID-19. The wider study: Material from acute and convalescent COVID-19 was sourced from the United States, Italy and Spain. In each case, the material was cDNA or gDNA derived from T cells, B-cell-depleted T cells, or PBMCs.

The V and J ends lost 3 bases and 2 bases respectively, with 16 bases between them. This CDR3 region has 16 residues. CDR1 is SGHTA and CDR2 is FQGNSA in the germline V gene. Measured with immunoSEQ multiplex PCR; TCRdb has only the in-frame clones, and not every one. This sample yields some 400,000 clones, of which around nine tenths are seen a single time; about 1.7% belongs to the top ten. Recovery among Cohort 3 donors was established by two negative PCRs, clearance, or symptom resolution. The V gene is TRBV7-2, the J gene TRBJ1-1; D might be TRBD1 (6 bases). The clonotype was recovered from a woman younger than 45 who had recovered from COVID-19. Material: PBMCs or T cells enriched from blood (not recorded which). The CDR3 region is CASSLVVTGRNTEAFF. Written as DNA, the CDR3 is TGTGCCAGCAGCTTGGTGGTTACAGGGAGAAACACTGAAGCTTTCTTT. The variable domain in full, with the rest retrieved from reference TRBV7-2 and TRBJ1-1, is GAGVSQSPSNKVTEKGKDVELRCDPISGHTALYWYRQSLGQGLEFLIYFQGNSAPDKSGLPSDRFSAERTGGSVSTLTIQRTQQEDSAVYLCASSLVVTGRNTEAFFGQGTRLTVV.